The TCR beta chain under discussion was sequenced for a study of vaccination effects on CD4 cells after COVID-19. Findings of the study overall: In vaccinees who were healthy, merely 1 out of 255 vaccine-induced clones cross-reacted with common cold coronaviruses.

Losses at the gene ends were 4 bases for V and 3 bases for J; bases not matched to a gene: 4. In germline, CDR1 is SGHNT, CDR2 YYREEE (reference sequence). The CDR3 is 15 residues long. As to this clone: Its antigen is unidentified.

The assay was immunoSEQ multiplex PCR, and TCRdb's table has in-frame clones only and misses some. The sample holds tens of thousands of clones; about three quarters are singletons and the top ten take 0.95% to 1.5%. Prior to sequencing, the ViraFEST assay stimulated PBMC with viral peptide pools, which expanded the antigen-specific CD4+ T cells. An approximately 10-day culture period preceded the isolation of CD4+ T cells. Participants received two doses of either the BNT162b2 or mRNA-1273 vaccine. According to the study, vaccine recipients showed no prior SARS-CoV-2 infection and negative nucleocapsid antibodies. Half of the medium was exchanged for IL-2 medium on both days 3 and 7.

This sequence was found in a human donor who received a COVID-19 vaccine. This chain links TRBV5-4 with TRBJ1-3, with 10 positions matching TRBD1. Sequences were derived from CD4+ T cells from PBMCs cultured with HCoV-229E spike peptides, sampled after COVID-19 vaccination. For the CDR3, the DNA is TGTGCCAGCAGCAAGGACAGGGGGTTTGGAAACACCATATATTTT. Its protein product is CASSKDRGFGNTIYF.